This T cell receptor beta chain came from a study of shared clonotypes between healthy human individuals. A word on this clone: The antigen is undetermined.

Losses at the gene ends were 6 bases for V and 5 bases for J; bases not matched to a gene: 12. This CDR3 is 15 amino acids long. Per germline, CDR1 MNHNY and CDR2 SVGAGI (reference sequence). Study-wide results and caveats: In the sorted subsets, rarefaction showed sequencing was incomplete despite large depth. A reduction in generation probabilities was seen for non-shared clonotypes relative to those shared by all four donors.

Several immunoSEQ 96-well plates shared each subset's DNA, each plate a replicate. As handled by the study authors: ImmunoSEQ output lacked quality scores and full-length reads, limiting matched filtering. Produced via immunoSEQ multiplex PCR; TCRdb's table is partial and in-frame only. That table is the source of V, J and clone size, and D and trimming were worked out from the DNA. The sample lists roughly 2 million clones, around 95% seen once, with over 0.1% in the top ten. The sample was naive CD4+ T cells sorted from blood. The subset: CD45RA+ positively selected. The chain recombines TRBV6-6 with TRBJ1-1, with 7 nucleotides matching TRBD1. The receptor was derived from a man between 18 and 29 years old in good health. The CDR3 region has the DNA TGTGCCAGCAGGGAAACCAGACAGGGACGGACTGAAGCTTTCTTT. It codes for CASRETRQGRTEAFF.